This TCR beta chain came from a study of blood T cell repertoires in COVID-19. The data were produced by immunoSEQ multiplex PCR, yet TCRdb's version contains in-frame clones alone and is incomplete. The sample consists of 250,000 to 350,000 clones, 85% to 90% of them appearing once. The TCR sequence derives from a woman aged 50 to 60 with COVID-19, enrolled during active disease. What was sequenced was peripheral blood.

As DNA, the CDR3 is TGTGCCACCGGCGGGTTCATCTACGAGCAGTACTTC. It is translated as CATGGFIYEQYF. This chain uses TRBV10-3 with TRBJ2-7; possible D gene TRBD2, 5 bases. Trimming pared 10 bases from V and 3 bases from J, leaving 13 bases between. Germline V gene data show CDR1 as ENHRY and CDR2 as SYGVKD. This CDR3 has 12 residues.